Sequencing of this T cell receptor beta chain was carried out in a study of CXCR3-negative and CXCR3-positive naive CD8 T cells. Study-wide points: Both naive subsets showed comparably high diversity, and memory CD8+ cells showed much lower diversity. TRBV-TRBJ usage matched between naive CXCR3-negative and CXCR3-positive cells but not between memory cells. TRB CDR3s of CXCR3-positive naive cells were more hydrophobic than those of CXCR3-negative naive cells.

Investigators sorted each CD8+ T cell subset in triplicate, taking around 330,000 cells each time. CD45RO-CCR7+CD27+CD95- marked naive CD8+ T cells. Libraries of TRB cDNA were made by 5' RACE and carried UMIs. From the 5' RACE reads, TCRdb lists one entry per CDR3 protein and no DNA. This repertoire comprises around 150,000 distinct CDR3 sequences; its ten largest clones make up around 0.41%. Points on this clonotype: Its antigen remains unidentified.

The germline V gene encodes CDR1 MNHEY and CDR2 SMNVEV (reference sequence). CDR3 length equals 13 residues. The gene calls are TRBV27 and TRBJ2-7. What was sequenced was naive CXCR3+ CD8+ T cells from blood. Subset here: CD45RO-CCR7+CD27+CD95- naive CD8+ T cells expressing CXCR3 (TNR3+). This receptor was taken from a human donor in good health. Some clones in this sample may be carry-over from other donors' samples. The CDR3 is CASSSVTTYEQYF.